This TCR beta chain stems from a study of cytomegalovirus exposure and HLA in healthy donors. The CDR3 has 16 amino acids. Germline trimming cut 9 bases from V and 1 base from J; bases unmatched to any gene: 8. The V gene's germline CDR1 is SGHRS and CDR2 YFSETQ. PCR was performed using 60 Vbeta and 13 Jbeta primers. Assay used: immunoSEQ multiplex PCR; TCRdb lists only in-frame clones, some missing. The sample lists fewer than 200,000 clones; more than 60% were seen once. V usage is TRBV5-1 and J usage is TRBJ2-6; 9 bases are a match to TRBD1. The sequence came from a human donor in good health. Sequenced material: PBMCs. Written as DNA, the CDR3 is TGCGCCACCAAGCCGGGACAGGGATCTGGGGCCAACGTCCTGACTTTC. This gives the protein CATKPGQGSGANVLTF.